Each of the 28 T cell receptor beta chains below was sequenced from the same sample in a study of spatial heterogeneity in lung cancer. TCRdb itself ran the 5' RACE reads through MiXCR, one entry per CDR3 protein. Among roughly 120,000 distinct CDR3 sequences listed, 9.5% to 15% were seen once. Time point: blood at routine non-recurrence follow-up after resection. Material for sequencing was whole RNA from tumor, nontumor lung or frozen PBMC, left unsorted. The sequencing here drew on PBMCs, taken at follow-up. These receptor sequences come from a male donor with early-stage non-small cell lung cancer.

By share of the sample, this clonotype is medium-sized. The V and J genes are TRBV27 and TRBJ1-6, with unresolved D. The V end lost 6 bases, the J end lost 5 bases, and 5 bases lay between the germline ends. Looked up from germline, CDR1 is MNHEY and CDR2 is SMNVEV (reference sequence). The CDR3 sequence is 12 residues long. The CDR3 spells CASSPNNSPLHF. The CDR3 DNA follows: TGTGCCAGCAGCCCTAATAATTCACCCCTCCACTTT.

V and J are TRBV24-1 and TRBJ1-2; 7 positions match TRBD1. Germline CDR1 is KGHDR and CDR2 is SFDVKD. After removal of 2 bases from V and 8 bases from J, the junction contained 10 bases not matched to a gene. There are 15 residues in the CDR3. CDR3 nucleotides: TGTGCCACCAGTGATTCGGTGACAGGGCCCTCGGGCTACACCTTC. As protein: CATSDSVTGPSGYTF.

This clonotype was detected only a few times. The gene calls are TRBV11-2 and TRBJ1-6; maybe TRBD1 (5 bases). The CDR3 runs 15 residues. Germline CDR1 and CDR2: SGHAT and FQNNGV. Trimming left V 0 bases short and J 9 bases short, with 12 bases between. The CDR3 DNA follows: TGTGCCAGCAGCTTAGATAGAGCCAGGGCTTCACCCCTCCACTTT. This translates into CASSLDRARASPLHF.

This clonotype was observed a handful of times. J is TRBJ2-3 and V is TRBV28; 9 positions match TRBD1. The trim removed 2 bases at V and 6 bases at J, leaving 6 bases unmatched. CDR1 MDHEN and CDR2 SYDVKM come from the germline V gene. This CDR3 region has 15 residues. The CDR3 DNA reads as TGTGCCAGCAGTTTAGCGGGACAGGGCGGCGATACGCAGTATTTT. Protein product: CASSLAGQGGDTQYF.

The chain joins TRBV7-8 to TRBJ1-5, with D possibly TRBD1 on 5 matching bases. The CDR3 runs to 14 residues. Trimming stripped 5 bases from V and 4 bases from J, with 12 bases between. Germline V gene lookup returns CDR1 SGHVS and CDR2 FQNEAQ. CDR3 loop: CASSRAGNNQPQHF. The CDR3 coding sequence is TGTGCCAGCAGCCGAGCAGGGAATAATCAGCCCCAGCATTTT.

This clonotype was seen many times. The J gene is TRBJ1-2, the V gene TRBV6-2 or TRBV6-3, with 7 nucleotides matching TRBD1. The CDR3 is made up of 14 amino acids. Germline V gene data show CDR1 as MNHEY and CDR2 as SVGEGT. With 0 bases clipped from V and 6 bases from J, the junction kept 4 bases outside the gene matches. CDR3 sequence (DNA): TGTGCCAGCAGTTACTCGTCGACAGGGAATGGCTACACCTTC. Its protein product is CASSYSSTGNGYTF.

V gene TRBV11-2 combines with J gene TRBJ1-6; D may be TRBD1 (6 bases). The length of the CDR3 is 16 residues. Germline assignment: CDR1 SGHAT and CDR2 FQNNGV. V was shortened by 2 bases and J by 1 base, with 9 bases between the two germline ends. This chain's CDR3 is CASSLQGWSYNSPLHF. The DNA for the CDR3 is TGTGCCAGCAGCTTACAGGGGTGGTCCTATAATTCACCCCTCCACTTT.

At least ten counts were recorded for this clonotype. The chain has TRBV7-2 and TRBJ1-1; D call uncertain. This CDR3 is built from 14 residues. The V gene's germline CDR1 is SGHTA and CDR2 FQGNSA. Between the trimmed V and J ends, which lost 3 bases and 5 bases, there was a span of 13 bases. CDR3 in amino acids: CASSFWKAGTEAFF. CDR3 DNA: TGTGCCAGCAGCTTTTGGAAGGCGGGTACTGAAGCTTTCTTT.

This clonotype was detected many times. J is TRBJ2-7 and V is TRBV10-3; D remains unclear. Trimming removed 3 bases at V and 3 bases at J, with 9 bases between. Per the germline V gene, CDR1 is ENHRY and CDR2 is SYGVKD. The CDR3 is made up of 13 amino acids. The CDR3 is CAISDNINYEQYF. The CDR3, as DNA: TGTGCCATCAGTGATAACATTAACTACGAGCAGTACTTC.

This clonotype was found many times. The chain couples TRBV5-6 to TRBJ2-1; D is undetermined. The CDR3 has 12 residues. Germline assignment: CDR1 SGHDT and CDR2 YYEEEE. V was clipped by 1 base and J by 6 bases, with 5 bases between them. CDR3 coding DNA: TGTGCCAGCAGCTTGAGGTCCAATGAGCAGTTCTTC. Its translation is CASSLRSNEQFF.

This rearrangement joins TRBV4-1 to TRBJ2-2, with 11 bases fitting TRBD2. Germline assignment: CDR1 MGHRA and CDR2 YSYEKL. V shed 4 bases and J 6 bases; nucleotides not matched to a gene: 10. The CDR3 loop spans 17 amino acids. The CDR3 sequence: CASSRGTSGTGAGELFF. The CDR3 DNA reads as TGCGCCAGCAGCCGCGGGACTAGCGGTACGGGCGCCGGGGAGCTGTTTTTT.

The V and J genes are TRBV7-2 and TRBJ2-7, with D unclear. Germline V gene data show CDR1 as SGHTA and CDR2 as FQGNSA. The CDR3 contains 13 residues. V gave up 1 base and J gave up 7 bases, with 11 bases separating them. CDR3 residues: CASSLGSLGEQYF. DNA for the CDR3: TGTGCCAGCAGCTTAGGGTCCCTGGGGGAGCAGTACTTC.

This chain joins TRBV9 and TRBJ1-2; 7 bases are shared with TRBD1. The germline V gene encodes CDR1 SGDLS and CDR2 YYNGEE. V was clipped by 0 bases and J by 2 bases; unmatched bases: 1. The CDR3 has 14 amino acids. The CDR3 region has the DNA TGTGCCAGCAGCGTAGGGGGACAGAACTATGGCTACACCTTC. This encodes CASSVGGQNYGYTF.

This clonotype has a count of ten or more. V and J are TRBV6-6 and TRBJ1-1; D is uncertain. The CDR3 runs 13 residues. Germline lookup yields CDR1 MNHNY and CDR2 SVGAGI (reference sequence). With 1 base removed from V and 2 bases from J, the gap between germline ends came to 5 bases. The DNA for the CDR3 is TGTGCCAGCAGTTACTTACAAAACACTGAAGCTTTCTTT. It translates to CASSYLQNTEAFF.

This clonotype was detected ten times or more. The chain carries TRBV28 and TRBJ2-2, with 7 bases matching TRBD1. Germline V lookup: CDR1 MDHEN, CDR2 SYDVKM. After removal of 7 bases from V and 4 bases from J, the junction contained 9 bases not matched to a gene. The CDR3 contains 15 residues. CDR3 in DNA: TGTGCCAGCACCCGACAGGGTGTTCGCACCGGGGAGCTGTTTTTT. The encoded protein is CASTRQGVRTGELFF.

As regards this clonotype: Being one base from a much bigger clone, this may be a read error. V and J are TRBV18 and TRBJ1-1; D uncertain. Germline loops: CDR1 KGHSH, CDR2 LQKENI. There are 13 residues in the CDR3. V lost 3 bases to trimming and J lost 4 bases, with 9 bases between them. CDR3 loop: CASSPDLTTEAFF. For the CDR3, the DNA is TGTGCCAGCTCACCGGATTTGACCACTGAAGCTTTCTTT.

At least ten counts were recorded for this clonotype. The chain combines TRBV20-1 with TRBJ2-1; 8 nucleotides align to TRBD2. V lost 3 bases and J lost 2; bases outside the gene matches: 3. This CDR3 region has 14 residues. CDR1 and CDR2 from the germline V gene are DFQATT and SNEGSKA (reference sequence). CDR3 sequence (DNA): TGCAGTGCTAGGCCGGGGGGGCCCTACAATGAGCAGTTCTTC. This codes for CSARPGGPYNEQFF.

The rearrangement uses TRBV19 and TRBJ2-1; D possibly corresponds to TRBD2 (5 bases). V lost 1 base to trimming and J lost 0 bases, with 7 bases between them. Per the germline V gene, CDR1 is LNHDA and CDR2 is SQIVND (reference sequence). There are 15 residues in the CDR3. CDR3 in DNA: TGTGCCAGTAGTATAGCGGGGAGCTCCTACAATGAGCAGTTCTTC. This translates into CASSIAGSSYNEQFF. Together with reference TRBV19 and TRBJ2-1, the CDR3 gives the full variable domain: DGGITQSPKYLFRKEGQNVTLSCEQNLNHDAMYWYRQDPGQGLRLIYYSQIVNDFQKGDIAEGYSVSREKKESFPLTVTSAQKNPTAFYLCASSIAGSSYNEQFFGPGTRLTVL.

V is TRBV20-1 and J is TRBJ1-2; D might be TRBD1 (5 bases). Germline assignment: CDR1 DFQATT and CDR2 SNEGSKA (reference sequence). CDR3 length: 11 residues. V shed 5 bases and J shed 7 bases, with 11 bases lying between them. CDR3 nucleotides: TGCAGTGCTTGGGACCCTTCTGGCTACACCTTC. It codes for CSAWDPSGYTF.

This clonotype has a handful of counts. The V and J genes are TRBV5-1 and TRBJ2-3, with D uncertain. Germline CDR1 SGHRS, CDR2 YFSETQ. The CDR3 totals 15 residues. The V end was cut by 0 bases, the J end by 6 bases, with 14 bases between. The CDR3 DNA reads TGCGCCAGCAGCTTGGGGTATTCCAGCCAGGATACGCAGTATTTT. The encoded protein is CASSLGYSSQDTQYF.

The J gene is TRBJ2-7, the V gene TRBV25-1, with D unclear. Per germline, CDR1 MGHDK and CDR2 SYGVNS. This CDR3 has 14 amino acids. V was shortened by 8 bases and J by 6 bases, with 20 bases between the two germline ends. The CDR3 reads CASPQQSKICEQYF. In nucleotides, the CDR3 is TGTGCCAGCCCGCAACAGAGCAAGATTTGCGAGCAGTACTTC.

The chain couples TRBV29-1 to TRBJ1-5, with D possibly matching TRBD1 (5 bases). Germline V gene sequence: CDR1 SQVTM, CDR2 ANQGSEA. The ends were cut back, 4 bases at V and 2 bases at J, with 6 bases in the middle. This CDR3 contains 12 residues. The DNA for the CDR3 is TGCAGCGTTGGGGACGGCAATCAGCCCCAGCATTTT. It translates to CSVGDGNQPQHF.

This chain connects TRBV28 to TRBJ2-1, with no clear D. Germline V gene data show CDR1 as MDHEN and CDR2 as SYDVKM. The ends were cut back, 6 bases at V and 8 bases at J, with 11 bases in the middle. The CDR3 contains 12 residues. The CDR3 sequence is CASRQNEYEQFF. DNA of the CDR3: TGTGCCAGCAGGCAGAATGAATATGAGCAGTTCTTC.

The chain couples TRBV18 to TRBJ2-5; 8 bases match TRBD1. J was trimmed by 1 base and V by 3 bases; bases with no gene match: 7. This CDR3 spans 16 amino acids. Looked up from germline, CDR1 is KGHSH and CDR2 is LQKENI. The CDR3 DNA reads TGTGCCAGCTCACCGGGAGGCAGGGGGCTCCAAGAGACCCAGTACTTC. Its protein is CASSPGGRGLQETQYF.

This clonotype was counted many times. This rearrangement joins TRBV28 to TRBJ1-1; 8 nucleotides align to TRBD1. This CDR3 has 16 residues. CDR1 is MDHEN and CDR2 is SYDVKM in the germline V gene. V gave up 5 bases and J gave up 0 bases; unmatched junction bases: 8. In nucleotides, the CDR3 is TGTGCCAGCAGTGCAAGACAGGGGCGGATGAACACTGAAGCTTTCTTT. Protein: CASSARQGRMNTEAFF.

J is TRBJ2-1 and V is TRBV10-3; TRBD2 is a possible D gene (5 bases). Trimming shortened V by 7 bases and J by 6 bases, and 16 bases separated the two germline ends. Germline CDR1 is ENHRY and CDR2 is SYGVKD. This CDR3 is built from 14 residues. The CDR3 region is CAIKGSGRGNEQFF. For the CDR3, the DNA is TGTGCCATCAAGGGCTCGGGTCGGGGCAATGAGCAGTTCTTC.

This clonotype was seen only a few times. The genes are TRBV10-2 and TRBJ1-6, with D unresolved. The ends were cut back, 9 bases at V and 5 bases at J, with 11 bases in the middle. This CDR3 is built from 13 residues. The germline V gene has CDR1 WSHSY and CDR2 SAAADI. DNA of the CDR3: TGCGCCAGTCAGGTCCGTGATAATTCACCCCTCCACTTT. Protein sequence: CASQVRDNSPLHF.

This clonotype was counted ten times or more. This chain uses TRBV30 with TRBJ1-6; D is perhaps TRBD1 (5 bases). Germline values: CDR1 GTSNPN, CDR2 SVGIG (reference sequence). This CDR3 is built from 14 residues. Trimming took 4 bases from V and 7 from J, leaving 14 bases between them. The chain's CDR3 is CAWTYGRGNSPLHF. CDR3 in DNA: TGTGCCTGGACCTATGGACGGGGGAATTCACCCCTCCACTTT.